This is a list of T cell receptor beta chains from one sample in a study of blood T cell repertoires in COVID-19. Repertoires were generated with immunoSEQ multiplex PCR, while TCRdb's copy carries only in-frame clones and drops some. The sample carries about 200,000 clones, over 75% recorded once. Sample: peripheral blood. The receptors originated from a man in his fifties with COVID-19, enrolled during active disease. CDR3s include the opening cysteine and the closing phenylalanine or tryptophan. The D gene is left open where the match is weak. Size tells how often a clone was seen (once, few, many) or the class of an expanded clone, and some rows leave it out.

- TRBJ1-2 - TRBV16 TGTGCCAGCAGCCCTAATAGTAACTATGGCTACACCTTC CASSPNSNYGYTF
TRBD1 TRBJ2-3 - TRBV9 TGTGCCAGCAGCCCACAGGGGGGACAGAGCACAGATACGCAGTATTTT CASSPQGGQSTDTQYF
- TRBJ2-5 - TRBV15 TGTGCCACCAGCAGAGGGACAGCACAAGAGACCCAGTACTTC CATSRGTAQETQYF
TRBD2 TRBJ2-1 - TRBV6-1 TGTGCCAGCAGTGGGACCGCCGGACTAGCGGGAGGGCCACGCAATGAGCAGTTCTTC CASSGTAGLAGGPRNEQFF
- TRBJ1-2 - TRBV6-2/TRBV6-3 TGTGCCAGCAGTTACTCGACTACGCCACAAGCCTATGGCTACACCTTC CASSYSTTPQAYGYTF
TRBD1 TRBJ1-3 once TRBV18 TGTGCCAGCTCCTTCGACAGGGATGGAAACACCATATATTTT CASSFDRDGNTIYF
TRBD1 TRBJ1-1 - TRBV7-9 TGTGCCAGCAGCCCCGGGACAGGGGGTTTTACTGAAGCTTTCTTT CASSPGTGGFTEAFF
TRBD2 TRBJ2-2 once TRBV5-1 TGCGCCAGCAGCTTGGAGAGTAGGACTAGGATTTTCTCGGGCGGGGAGCTGTTTTTT CASSLESRTRIFSGGELFF
- TRBJ2-7 - TRBV20-1 TGCAGTGCTAGTCGCGGCTACGAGCAGTACTTC CSASRGYEQYF
TRBD2 TRBJ2-2 - TRBV10-3 TGTGCCATCAGTGACCCTAGGAGCGGGGGGGGTACCGGGGAGCTGTTTTTT CAISDPRSGGGTGELFF
TRBD2 TRBJ2-1 - TRBV2 TGTGCCAGCAGTGAATTTGCGGGAGGACCCAACTCCTACAATGAGCAGTTCTTC CASSEFAGGPNSYNEQFF
- TRBJ2-5 - TRBV6-7 TGTGCCAGCAGAACAGGGGGGGGGTCTCAAGAGACCCAGTACTTC CASRTGGGSQETQYF
TRBD1 TRBJ2-7 - TRBV11-2 TGTGCCAGCAGCCCAGGGACAGGGGGTATTAGGTCCTACGAGCAGTACTTC CASSPGTGGIRSYEQYF
TRBD2 TRBJ2-2 few TRBV19 TGTGCCAGTAGTATAGATCGGCTAGCGGGAGGCAACACCGGGGAGCTGTTTTTT CASSIDRLAGGNTGELFF
- TRBJ2-2 - TRBV10-2 TGCGCCGGCCGCGGGACTGCGAACACCGGGGAGCTGTTTTTT CAGRGTANTGELFF
- TRBJ2-1 - TRBV7-6 TGTGCCAGCAGCTTAGCATCCGCGGGGTGGGTCGAGCAGTTCTTC CASSLASAGWVEQFF
- TRBJ2-2 - TRBV4-1 TGCGCCAGCAGCCAAGTGTCAGGGACGAACACCGGGGAGCTGTTTTTT CASSQVSGTNTGELFF
TRBD1 TRBJ2-1 - TRBV24-1 TGTGCCACCAGAGGGGACAGGGACCCCAATGAGCAGTTCTTC CATRGDRDPNEQFF
- TRBJ1-5 few TRBV19 TGTGCCAGTAGTGCGGGAGTTAATCAGCCCCAGCATTTT CASSAGVNQPQHF
- TRBJ2-6 - TRBV5-1 TGCGCCAGCAGCTTGGCCGTGGGCGTAGGGGCCAACGTCCTGACTTTC CASSLAVGVGANVLTF
TRBD2 TRBJ2-3 few TRBV5-1 TGCGCCAGCTATCGGACTAGCGGGTCTGGATTCAAGCCCACAGATACGCAGTATTTT CASYRTSGSGFKPTDTQYF
TRBD1 TRBJ2-3 - TRBV13 TGTGCCAGCAGCAGACAGGGGGCGATCACAGATACGCAGTATTTT CASSRQGAITDTQYF
- TRBJ1-2 once TRBV5-1 TGCGCCAGCAGCTTGGATCCGGTTAACTATGGCTACACCTTC CASSLDPVNYGYTF
TRBD1 TRBJ1-5 - TRBV25-1 TGTGCCAGCAGTGACCGACAGGGCTTATGCAATCAGCCCCAGCATTTT CASSDRQGLCNQPQHF
- TRBJ2-7 - TRBV7-6 TGTGCCAGCAGCTTCGAGTACGAGCAGTACTTC CASSFEYEQYF
TRBD1 TRBJ1-2 - TRBV19 TGTGCCAGTAGTCCGCGGACAGGGTGGATCTATGGCTACACCTTC CASSPRTGWIYGYTF
- TRBJ2-2 - TRBV4-2 TGTGCCAGCAGCTTCTCCCCCGGGGAGCTGTTTTTT CASSFSPGELFF
TRBD1 TRBJ2-2 - TRBV7-9 TGTGCCAGCAGCGCGACAGGGAGCTTGAACACCGGGGAGCTGTTTTTT CASSATGSLNTGELFF
TRBD1 TRBJ1-2 - TRBV4-3 TGCGCCAGCAGCCAAGCCACACGGACAGGGGCTGGCTACACCTTC CASSQATRTGAGYTF
TRBD1 TRBJ2-7 - TRBV9 TGTGCCAGCAGCCCCCGGACAGGGGTATACGAGCAGTACTTC CASSPRTGVYEQYF
TRBD2 TRBJ2-7 - TRBV4-1 TGCGCCAGCAGCCAGGCTGGGCTAGCGGGAGGGAGCTCCTACGAGCAGTACTTC CASSQAGLAGGSSYEQYF